The 18 T cell receptor beta chains listed next were all sequenced from one sample in a study of blood T cell repertoires in COVID-19. The table came from immunoSEQ multiplex PCR; TCRdb's copy has only in-frame clones and leaves some out. This table holds 230,000 or so clones, roughly 79% found once. Sequencing was carried out using peripheral blood. The receptors originated from a woman of 80 years or more with COVID-19, enrolled during active disease.

The rearrangement links TRBV7-2 to TRBJ1-2; D is perhaps TRBD1 (6 bases). V was cut by 5 bases and J by 4 bases, with 23 bases left in between. CDR3 size: 17 residues. Germline CDR1 SGHTA, CDR2 FQGNSA. The CDR3 spells CASSPRGALGQSYGYTF. CDR3 nucleotide sequence: TGTGCCAGCAGCCCCCGCGGTGCTCTTGGACAGAGCTATGGCTACACCTTC.

The V call is TRBV28, the J call TRBJ1-1, with D perhaps TRBD1 (5 bases). CDR3 length: 14 amino acids. The V and J ends lost 7 bases and 0 bases respectively, with 12 bases between them. Per the germline V gene, CDR1 is MDHEN and CDR2 is SYDVKM. The CDR3 here is CASTGGLMNTEAFF. The CDR3 DNA reads as TGTGCCAGCACGGGGGGTCTCATGAACACTGAAGCTTTCTTT.

The chain carries TRBV30 and TRBJ1-3, with 8 bases that match TRBD1. V lost 5 bases, J lost 2 bases, and 5 bases stayed unmatched. CDR1 is GTSNPN and CDR2 is SVGIG in the germline V gene (reference sequence). The length of the CDR3 is 14 residues. The DNA for the CDR3 is TGTGCCTGGGCCCGGGACAGGCCTGGAAACACCATATATTTT. Amino acids: CAWARDRPGNTIYF.

J is TRBJ1-1 and V is TRBV5-1; TRBD1 is a possible D gene (5 bases). The CDR3 is 14 amino acids. V was cut by 4 bases and J by 1 base, with 11 bases left in between. Germline V gene sequence: CDR1 SGHRS, CDR2 YFSETQ. CDR3 protein: CASSPTGPNTEAFF. The CDR3 coding sequence is TGCGCCAGCAGCCCCACAGGACCGAACACTGAAGCTTTCTTT.

V and J are TRBV3-1 (or the pseudogene TRBV3-2) and TRBJ2-7; 7 bases are a match to TRBD1. The V and J ends lost 4 bases and 4 bases, in that order; junction bases with no gene match: 4. Germline lookup yields CDR1 LGHDT and CDR2 YNNKEL (reference sequence). This CDR3 has 13 residues. In DNA form, the CDR3 reads TGTGCCAGCAGCCTACTGACAGGGTACGAGCAGTACTTC. Translated: CASSLLTGYEQYF.

J is TRBJ1-2 and V is TRBV6-5; TRBD1 might be the D (6 bases). Germline loops: CDR1 MNHEY, CDR2 SVGAGI. With 6 bases removed from V and 6 bases from J, the gap between germline ends came to 17 bases. This CDR3 has 14 amino acids. CDR3: CASSSTQGRNGYTF. CDR3 nucleotides: TGTGCCAGCAGCTCCACACAGGGACGGAATGGCTACACCTTC.

This clone was detected only once. V usage is TRBV9 and J usage is TRBJ1-6, with D perhaps matching TRBD1 (6 bases). The V and J ends lost 4 bases and 9 bases respectively, with 14 bases between them. CDR1 SGDLS and CDR2 YYNGEE come from the germline V gene. The CDR3 totals 14 residues. The CDR3 protein is CASSIRTERSPLHF. The CDR3 DNA sequence: TGTGCCAGCAGCATCCGGACAGAGCGTTCACCCCTCCACTTT.

The sample holds a few counts of this clone. This chain uses TRBV28 with TRBJ1-6; tentative D call: TRBD1 (6 bases). V lost 3 bases and J 0 bases, leaving 12 bases between the germline ends. CDR3 length equals 17 residues. Per germline, CDR1 MDHEN and CDR2 SYDVKM. The CDR3 sequence is CASSFSLGGSYNSPLHF. As DNA, the CDR3 is TGTGCCAGCAGTTTTAGTTTAGGGGGCTCCTATAATTCACCCCTCCACTTT.

This CDR3 reads CASSRDVRGYGYTF. CDR3 DNA: TGTGCCAGCAGCCGTGATGTCCGGGGCTATGGCTACACCTTC. The V gene is TRBV5-5, the J gene TRBJ1-2; D gene uncertain. Germline V gene data show CDR1 as SGHKS and CDR2 as YYEKEE (reference sequence). V shed 4 bases and J shed 4 bases, with 14 bases lying between them. This CDR3 spans 14 amino acids.

The chain carries TRBV4-1 and TRBJ1-1; 8 bases map to TRBD1. J gave up 1 base and V 4 bases, and 5 bases lay outside the gene matches. The germline V gene has CDR1 MGHRA and CDR2 YSYEKL. The CDR3 spans 15 residues. The DNA of the CDR3 is TGCGCCAGCAGCCCCAGGGGGCGGAAGAACACTGAAGCTTTCTTT. Translated, it gives CASSPRGRKNTEAFF.

This clone appeared once. V gene TRBV6-5 combines with J gene TRBJ2-4; possible D gene TRBD1, 6 bases. Germline V gene data show CDR1 as MNHEY and CDR2 as SVGAGI. Between the trimmed V and J ends, which lost 7 bases and 11 bases, there was a span of 24 bases. The length of the CDR3 is 15 residues. CDR3 sequence: CASTRSAGAPPLQYF. CDR3 nucleotide sequence: TGTGCCAGCACCCGATCGGCAGGGGCGCCTCCCCTTCAGTACTTC.

The chain has TRBV27 and TRBJ1-1, with D uncertain. V was shortened by 3 bases and J by 8 bases, with 13 bases between the two germline ends. This CDR3 has 13 amino acids. CDR1 MNHEY and CDR2 SMNVEV come from the germline V gene (reference sequence). The CDR3 sequence: CASSFFSSGEAFF. The DNA for the CDR3 is TGTGCCAGCAGTTTTTTTTCGAGCGGAGAAGCTTTCTTT.

CDR3: CASSSQPGTANEKLFF. In DNA, the CDR3 is TGTGCCAGCAGCTCCCAACCCGGGACTGCTAATGAAAAACTGTTTTTT. The gene calls are TRBV9 and TRBJ1-4, with D perhaps matching TRBD1 (5 bases). V dropped 4 bases and J dropped 3 bases, with 16 bases sitting between them. The CDR3 totals 16 residues. Looked up from germline, CDR1 is SGDLS and CDR2 is YYNGEE.

CDR3 region: CASSVPRADAGRYGYTF. Written as DNA, the CDR3 is TGTGCCAGTAGTGTACCCCGGGCGGATGCGGGAAGGTATGGCTACACCTTC. The rearrangement joins TRBV19 to TRBJ1-2, with no clear D. V was pared by 5 bases and J by 5 bases, with 24 bases between. Per the germline V gene, CDR1 is LNHDA and CDR2 is SQIVND (reference sequence). The CDR3 is made up of 17 amino acids.

The genes are TRBV6-5 and TRBJ1-2; 10 bases map to TRBD1. V was clipped by 7 bases and J by 2 bases; unmatched bases: 4. Germline loops: CDR1 MNHEY, CDR2 SVGAGI. CDR3 size: 14 residues. The CDR3 here is CASKPGQGNYGYTF. In DNA form, the CDR3 reads TGTGCCAGCAAGCCGGGACAGGGGAACTATGGCTACACCTTC.

The V call is TRBV6-5, the J call TRBJ1-1; no definite D call. With 6 bases removed from V and 3 bases from J, the gap between germline ends came to 8 bases. Per germline, CDR1 MNHEY and CDR2 SVGAGI. The CDR3 has 12 residues. CDR3 loop: CASSKLDTEAFF. The CDR3 DNA is TGTGCCAGCAGCAAACTAGACACTGAAGCTTTCTTT.

This clone occurred once. This chain connects TRBV4-1 to TRBJ1-1; tentatively, D is TRBD1 (6 bases). Between the trimmed V and J ends, which lost 6 bases and 5 bases, there was a span of 16 bases. This CDR3 contains 14 residues. Germline values: CDR1 MGHRA, CDR2 YSYEKL. CDR3 region: CASRRPGAGTEAFF. The CDR3 DNA reads as TGCGCCAGCAGGCGGCCAGGGGCAGGAACTGAAGCTTTCTTT.

The chain joins TRBV7-9 to TRBJ2-6, with unresolved D. Trimming pared 5 bases from V and 4 bases from J, leaving 12 bases between. This CDR3 has 15 amino acids. Per the germline V gene, CDR1 is SEHNR and CDR2 is FQNEAQ (reference sequence). The CDR3 sequence: CASSPPSGGANVLTF. The CDR3 nucleotides read TGTGCCAGCAGCCCACCTTCAGGAGGGGCCAACGTCCTGACTTTC.